The 25 T cell receptor beta chains reported below all come from one sample, sequenced in a study of blood T cell repertoires in COVID-19. TCRdb's copy holds only in-frame clones and misses some; the assay was immunoSEQ multiplex PCR. The data show 61,000 or so clones, about 80% seen once. What was sequenced was peripheral blood. The origin of the receptors is a woman older than 75 with acute or convalescent COVID-19.

This chain joins TRBV7-9 and TRBJ2-3, with 9 positions matching TRBD2. V gave up 0 bases and J gave up 1 base; unmatched junction bases: 2. CDR3 length equals 16 residues. Germline CDR1 SEHNR, CDR2 FQNEAQ (reference sequence). CDR3 residues: CASSLAASGGTDTQYF. In DNA form, the CDR3 reads TGTGCCAGCAGCTTAGCGGCTAGCGGGGGCACAGATACGCAGTATTTT. Full variable domain (missing parts from reference TRBV7-9 and TRBJ2-3): DTGVSQNPRHKITKRGQNVTFRCDPISEHNRLYWYRQTLGQGPEFLTYFQNEAQLEKSRLLSDRFSAERPKGSFSTLEIQRTEQGDSAMYLCASSLAASGGTDTQYFGPGTRLTVL.

This chain connects TRBV7-2 to TRBJ2-5; TRBD2 aligns across 7 bases. V shed 5 bases and J 5 bases; nucleotides not matched to a gene: 11. The CDR3 extends over 15 amino acids. CDR1 is SGHTA and CDR2 is FQGNSA in the germline V gene. CDR3 coding DNA: TGTGCCAGCAGCCCCTCGCGACTAGCCGGCGAGACCCAGTACTTC. It yields the protein CASSPSRLAGETQYF.

This clone was detected once. V and J are TRBV9 and TRBJ2-1, with D tentatively TRBD2 (5 bases). Trimming stripped 4 bases from V and 5 bases from J, with 10 bases between. Germline values: CDR1 SGDLS, CDR2 YYNGEE. The CDR3 extends over 13 amino acids. CDR3 sequence (DNA): TGTGCCAGCAGCACCTTCGGGAACAATGAGCAGTTCTTC. Translated: CASSTFGNNEQFF.

In this sample, this clone turned up a few times. V and J are TRBV3-1 (or the pseudogene TRBV3-2) and TRBJ2-1; TRBD1 matches at 12 bases. The germline gives CDR1 LGHDT, CDR2 YNNKEL (reference sequence). The CDR3 is 18 residues long. J was trimmed by 7 bases and V by 3 bases; bases with no gene match: 13. The CDR3 DNA reads TGTGCCAGCAGCCATCTGATTTCCGGGACAGGGGGCGAAAATGAGCAGTTCTTC. Protein sequence: CASSHLISGTGGENEQFF.

Concerning this clone: Germline and junction disagree at one end, which may indicate a read error. This sequence joins TRBV9 and TRBJ2-7, with D perhaps matching TRBD2 (5 bases). The CDR3 has 12 residues. In germline, CDR1 is SGDLS, CDR2 YYNGEE. The CDR3 loop reads CASSDSSYEQYF. The CDR3 nucleotides read TGTGCCAGTAGCGATAGCTCCTACGAGCAGTACTTC. Complete variable domain (other parts from reference TRBV9 and TRBJ2-7): DSGVTQTPKHLITATGQRVTLRCSPRSGDLSVYWYQQSLDQGLQFLIQYYNGEERAKGNILERFSAQQFPDLHSELNLSSLELGDSALYFCASSDSSYEQYFGPGTRLTVT.

The V call is TRBV27, the J call TRBJ2-1; a possible D gene is TRBD2 (5 bases). In germline, CDR1 is MNHEY, CDR2 SMNVEV (reference sequence). The CDR3 has 16 residues. Trimming took 1 base from V and 3 from J, leaving 13 bases between them. The CDR3, as DNA: TGTGCCAGCAGTTTATTTGTGGGAGTACTCTACAATGAGCAGTTCTTC. Protein: CASSLFVGVLYNEQFF.

The V call is TRBV7-9, the J call TRBJ2-5; 8 bases align to TRBD2. The CDR3 is 14 residues long. Germline V gene sequence: CDR1 SEHNR, CDR2 FQNEAQ (reference sequence). After removal of 5 bases from V and 4 bases from J, the junction contained 6 bases not matched to a gene. CDR3 loop: CASSAGTSSETQYF. CDR3 nucleotides: TGTGCCAGCAGCGCCGGGACTAGTTCAGAGACCCAGTACTTC.

The chain links TRBV6-5 to TRBJ1-1; 8 bases fit TRBD1. The CDR3 consists of 15 residues. V was pared by 7 bases and J by 2 bases, with 9 bases of the junction left unmatched. CDR1 and CDR2 from the germline V gene are MNHEY and SVGAGI. The CDR3 loop reads CASTRTGKSNTEAFF. The CDR3 nucleotides read TGTGCCAGCACCCGGACAGGGAAGAGTAACACTGAAGCTTTCTTT.

J is TRBJ2-7 and V is TRBV10-2, with TRBD1 as a possible D gene (5 bases). This CDR3 region has 15 residues. V was clipped by 2 bases and J by 6 bases, with 17 bases between them. The germline V gene has CDR1 WSHSY and CDR2 SAAADI. CDR3 sequence reads: CASSERGLGLVEQYF. The CDR3 DNA sequence: TGCGCCAGCAGTGAGAGGGGCTTAGGGCTCGTCGAGCAGTACTTC.

The rearrangement joins TRBV6-5 to TRBJ1-1, with TRBD1 identical over 8 bases. The CDR3 consists of 15 residues. V lost 5 bases and J lost 0; bases outside the gene matches: 5. Germline assignment: CDR1 MNHEY and CDR2 SVGAGI. The CDR3 loop is CASSPPGQVNTEAFF. CDR3 bases: TGTGCCAGCAGTCCACCGGGACAGGTGAACACTGAAGCTTTCTTT.

The chain is built from TRBV19 and TRBJ1-6; D unresolved. The CDR3 spans 16 residues. Trimming took off 5 bases at V and 4 bases at J, with 15 bases between the two ends. Per the germline V gene, CDR1 is LNHDA and CDR2 is SQIVND (reference sequence). CDR3 nucleotide sequence: TGTGCCAGTAGTTGGAGCTCACCTTCTTATAATTCACCCCTCCACTTT. Translated: CASSWSSPSYNSPLHF.

V gene TRBV6-5 combines with J gene TRBJ1-1; TRBD1 agrees at 10 bases. Germline V lookup: CDR1 MNHEY, CDR2 SVGAGI. CDR3 length: 16 amino acids. The ends lost 4 bases at V and 4 bases at J; junction bases unmatched: 9. The CDR3 nucleotides read TGTGCCAGCAGTTCTCTAGGACAGGGGGTGATCACTGAAGCTTTCTTT. This codes for CASSSLGQGVITEAFF.

The chain recombines TRBV6-1 with TRBJ2-1; weak D call: TRBD2 (6 bases). Germline values: CDR1 MNHNS, CDR2 SASEGT. This CDR3 contains 16 residues. Trimming took off 3 bases at V and 7 bases at J, with 19 bases between the two ends. The CDR3 protein is CASSEEERARRNEQFF. The CDR3 nucleotides are TGTGCCAGCAGTGAGGAAGAGCGGGCCCGAAGGAATGAGCAGTTCTTC.

The rearrangement uses TRBV10-1 and TRBJ2-1; 12 bases match TRBD2. Germline V gives CDR1 WNHNN, CDR2 SYGVQD (reference sequence). Germline trimming cut 3 bases from V and 4 bases from J; bases unmatched to any gene: 1. The CDR3 totals 15 residues. Here the CDR3 DNA reads TGCGCCAGCAGTGAAACTAGCGGGAGGTACAATGAGCAGTTCTTC. It codes for CASSETSGRYNEQFF.

The rearrangement uses TRBV6-2 or TRBV6-3 and TRBJ2-2; 12 nucleotides match TRBD2. CDR1 is MNHEY, CDR2 SVGEGT, per germline. This CDR3 contains 20 residues. V shed 5 bases and J 0 bases; nucleotides not matched to a gene: 13. The CDR3, as DNA: TGTGCCAGCAGTACCCTTATTCGACTAGCGGGGGCCGCGAACACCGGGGAGCTGTTTTTT. Amino acids: CASSTLIRLAGAANTGELFF.

V is TRBV18 and J is TRBJ1-5; 7 bases are a match to TRBD1. CDR3 length: 13 amino acids. CDR1 is KGHSH, CDR2 LQKENI, per germline. With V trimmed by 5 bases and J by 4 bases, 2 bases remained unmatched. The CDR3 DNA follows: TGTGCCAGCTCAGCGGACAGGAATCAGCCCCAGCATTTT. Its translation: CASSADRNQPQHF.

This clone was recorded a few times. CDR3 in amino acids: CASSESGQGGGYTF. Written as DNA, the CDR3 is TGCGCCAGCAGTGAGTCAGGACAGGGAGGCGGCTACACCTTC. V gene TRBV10-2 combines with J gene TRBJ1-2; 8 nucleotides align to TRBD1. This CDR3 comprises 14 residues. The germline V gene encodes CDR1 WSHSY and CDR2 SAAADI. After removal of 0 bases from V and 8 bases from J, the junction contained 5 bases not matched to a gene.

V usage is TRBV24-1 and J usage is TRBJ2-1; the match to TRBD2 covers 10 bases. CDR3 length: 20 residues. Unmatched junction bases numbered 17, after V lost 7 bases and J lost 0 bases. Per the germline V gene, CDR1 is KGHDR and CDR2 is SFDVKD. CDR3 coding DNA: TGTGCCACCAGCCGGCCTGTAGGTAGCGGGAGGCTGAGCTCCTACAATGAGCAGTTCTTC. Protein: CATSRPVGSGRLSSYNEQFF.

The chain has TRBV18 and TRBJ1-5; no firm D call. V lost 2 bases and J lost 2, with 7 bases in between. CDR1 and CDR2 (germline): KGHSH, LQKENI. This CDR3 has 14 amino acids. The CDR3 loop reads CASSPSQGNQPQHF. As DNA, the CDR3 is TGTGCCAGCTCACCATCCCAGGGCAATCAGCCCCAGCATTTT.

This rearrangement joins TRBV6-2 or TRBV6-3 to TRBJ1-5, with 7 bases matching TRBD1. The J segment lost 3 bases and the V segment lost 1 base, leaving 3 bases of the junction unmatched. This CDR3 is built from 15 residues. Germline CDR1 is MNHEY and CDR2 is SVGEGT. In DNA, the CDR3 is TGTGCCAGCAGTTACTGGGACAGAGACAATCAGCCCCAGCATTTT. Protein sequence: CASSYWDRDNQPQHF.

V and J are TRBV18 and TRBJ2-5, with D perhaps matching TRBD2 (5 bases). Looked up from germline, CDR1 is KGHSH and CDR2 is LQKENI. There are 13 residues in the CDR3. V was pared by 3 bases and J by 7 bases, with 12 bases between. The DNA for the CDR3 is TGTGCCAGCTCACCGAGGGAAGACGGGACCCAGTACTTC. Amino acids: CASSPREDGTQYF.

The chain links TRBV5-4 to TRBJ2-3; TRBD2 aligns across 10 bases. V shed 4 bases and J 8 bases; nucleotides not matched to a gene: 13. CDR1 is SGHNT, CDR2 YYREEE, per germline (reference sequence). The CDR3 has 16 residues. The CDR3 spells CASSRPGWERGGTQYF. The CDR3 nucleotides read TGTGCCAGCAGCCGACCCGGGTGGGAGCGGGGGGGTACGCAGTATTTT.

This chain links TRBV2 with TRBJ2-5; 7 nucleotides line up with TRBD1. V was pared by 6 bases and J by 5 bases, with 12 bases of the junction left unmatched. Germline V CDR1 and CDR2: SNHLY, FYNNEI. CDR3 size: 15 residues. In nucleotides, the CDR3 is TGTGCCAGCAGAGGTGGAGACAGGGTCAGGGAGACCCAGTACTTC. It codes for CASRGGDRVRETQYF. Looking up the rest from reference TRBV2 and TRBJ2-5 gives the full variable domain: EPEVTQTPSHQVTQMGQEVILRCVPISNHLYFYWYRQILGQKVEFLVSFYNNEISEKSEIFDDQFSVERPDGSNFTLKIRSTKLEDSAMYFCASRGGDRVRETQYFGPGTRLLVL.

This clone was picked up one time. The genes are TRBV4-3 and TRBJ1-1; 7 bases fit TRBD1. This CDR3 region has 15 residues. From germline, CDR1 is LGHNA and CDR2 YSLEER. The ends lost 0 bases at V and 8 bases at J; junction bases unmatched: 9. CDR3 residues: CASSQDRGQPSEAFF. The DNA of the CDR3 is TGCGCCAGCAGCCAAGATAGGGGACAGCCTTCAGAAGCTTTCTTT.

The chain uses TRBV6-5 and TRBJ2-5; a weak D match, TRBD2 (6 bases). This CDR3 has 14 amino acids. Trimming shortened V by 0 bases and J by 5 bases, and 10 bases separated the two germline ends. Germline V gene sequence: CDR1 MNHEY, CDR2 SVGAGI. CDR3 in DNA: TGTGCCAGCAGTTACTCGGGGGGAGGCGAGACCCAGTACTTC. Its translation is CASSYSGGGETQYF.